Listed here is a single T cell receptor beta chain. CDR3 length equals 15 residues. The V end lost 4 bases, the J end lost 7 bases, and 20 bases lay between the germline ends. CDR1 SGHVS and CDR2 FQNEAQ come from the germline V gene. These data are taken from a study of T cell responses to AZD1222 COVID-19 vaccine. The data were produced by immunoSEQ multiplex PCR, yet TCRdb's version contains in-frame clones alone and is incomplete. The table includes around 160,000 clones, around 90% detected once. Sample: peripheral blood, taken on day 0 of AZD1222 vaccination. This receptor was identified in an adult in good health. The chain couples TRBV7-8 to TRBJ2-7, with D possibly called TRBD1 or TRBD2 (5 bases each). CDR3 residues: CASSSQRDGSEEQYF. CDR3 in DNA: TGTGCCAGCAGCTCCCAAAGGGACGGTTCAGAGGAGCAGTACTTC.